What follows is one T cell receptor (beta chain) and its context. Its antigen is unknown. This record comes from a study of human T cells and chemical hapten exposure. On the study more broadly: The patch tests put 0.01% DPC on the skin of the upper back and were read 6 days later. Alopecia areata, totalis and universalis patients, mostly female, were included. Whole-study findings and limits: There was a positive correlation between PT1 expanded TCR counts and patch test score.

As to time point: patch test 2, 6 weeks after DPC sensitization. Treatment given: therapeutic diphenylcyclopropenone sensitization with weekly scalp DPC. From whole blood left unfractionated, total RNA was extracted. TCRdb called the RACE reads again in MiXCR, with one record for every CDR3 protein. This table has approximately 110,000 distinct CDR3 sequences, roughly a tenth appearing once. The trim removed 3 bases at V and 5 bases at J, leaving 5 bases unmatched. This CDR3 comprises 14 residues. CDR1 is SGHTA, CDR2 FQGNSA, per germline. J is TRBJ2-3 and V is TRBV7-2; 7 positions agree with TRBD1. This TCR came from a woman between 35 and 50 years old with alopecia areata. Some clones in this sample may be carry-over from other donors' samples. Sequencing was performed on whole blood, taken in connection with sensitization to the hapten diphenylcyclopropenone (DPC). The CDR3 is CASSLGQFKDTQYF. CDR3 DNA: TGTGCCAGCAGCTTGGGACAGTTCAAAGATACGCAGTATTTT.